One sample yielded the 25 T cell receptor beta chains listed below, sequenced in a study of blood T cell repertoires in COVID-19 (dated by TCRdb to 2020 to 2021). Library construction relied on the immunoSEQ multiplex PCR assay. What TCRdb holds here is the immuneACCESS table cut down to in-frame rearrangements. Part of the clones is not present; checked against another copy, under half of the missing clones reflect an unresolved V gene, and the others are unexplained. Present in this sample are a few hundred thousand clones, around 82% of which were seen just once. The top ten hold 7.4% of the sample. The specimen was PBMCs or T cells enriched from blood (not recorded which). These TCRs come from a middle-aged woman with acute COVID-19.

CDR3 amino acids: CAWSVRPAGLNTGELFF. The CDR3 coding sequence is TGTGCCTGGAGTGTACGACCAGCGGGACTGAACACCGGGGAGCTGTTTTTT. This sequence joins TRBV30 and TRBJ2-2; the match to TRBD2 covers 7 bases. The germline CDR1 and CDR2 sequences are GTSNPN and SVGIG (reference sequence). With 0 bases clipped from V and 1 base from J, the junction kept 8 bases outside the gene matches. The CDR3 runs 17 residues.

V is TRBV18 and J is TRBJ2-2, with TRBD1 identical over 7 bases. J gave up 2 bases and V 5 bases, and 8 bases lay outside the gene matches. CDR1 KGHSH and CDR2 LQKENI come from the germline V gene. CDR3 length: 16 residues. The CDR3 DNA follows: TGTGCCAGCTCAACCCCCGGACAGGCTAACACCGGGGAGCTGTTTTTT. It yields the protein CASSTPGQANTGELFF. Filled out from reference TRBV18 and TRBJ2-2, the complete variable domain reads NAGVMQNPRHLVRRRGQEARLRCSPMKGHSHVYWYRQLPEEGLKFMVYLQKENIIDESGMPKERFSAEFPKEGPSILRIQQVVRGDSAAYFCASSTPGQANTGELFFGEGSRLTVL.

The chain recombines TRBV18 with TRBJ2-1; tentative D call: TRBD1 (6 bases). CDR1 is KGHSH, CDR2 LQKENI, per germline. Trimming left V 4 bases short and J 8 bases short, with 15 bases between. This CDR3 region has 14 residues. CDR3: CASSRDTQGDEQFF. CDR3 nucleotide sequence: TGTGCCAGCTCACGGGACACCCAAGGGGATGAGCAGTTCTTC.

This rearrangement joins TRBV12-3 or TRBV12-4 to TRBJ1-1, with 7 bases identical to TRBD1. The CDR3 is made up of 13 amino acids. Unmatched junction bases numbered 7, after V lost 7 bases and J lost 5 bases. Here the CDR3 DNA reads TGTGCCAGCATCCTACAGGGGTTTACTGAAGCTTTCTTT. Translation gives CASILQGFTEAFF.

V usage is TRBV7-6 and J usage is TRBJ2-7; TRBD1 matches at 7 bases. V lost 5 bases, J lost 1 base, and 8 bases stayed unmatched. The CDR3 is 15 residues long. Looked up from germline, CDR1 is SGHVS and CDR2 is FNYEAQ. The CDR3 DNA reads as TGTGCCAGCAGCCTCCGGGACAGTTTATCCTACGAGCAGTACTTC. Translation gives CASSLRDSLSYEQYF.

This sequence joins TRBV6-2 or TRBV6-3 and TRBJ1-1; the match to TRBD1 covers 7 bases. V dropped 0 bases and J dropped 1; count of bases not matched to a gene: 8. Germline loops: CDR1 MNHEY, CDR2 SVGEGT. The CDR3 contains 17 residues. CDR3 residues: CASSYSPTGTENTEAFF. CDR3 DNA: TGTGCCAGCAGTTACTCGCCGACTGGGACAGAGAACACTGAAGCTTTCTTT.

The chain recombines TRBV7-9 with TRBJ1-2; possibly TRBD1 for D (6 bases). Between the trimmed V and J ends, which lost 1 base and 4 bases, there was a span of 7 bases. Germline CDR1 and CDR2: SEHNR and FQNEAQ (reference sequence). CDR3 size: 13 residues. The CDR3, as DNA: TGTGCCAGCAGCTTAGAGGACAGCTATGGCTACACCTTC. Translated: CASSLEDSYGYTF.

This chain joins TRBV28 and TRBJ2-7, with 8 nucleotides matching TRBD1. Germline V gene data show CDR1 as MDHEN and CDR2 as SYDVKM. The V segment lost 7 bases and the J segment 3 bases; nucleotides outside the gene matches: 8. This CDR3 is built from 14 residues. The CDR3 nucleotides are TGTGCCAGCACTTCGGGACAGGTTAACTACGAGCAGTACTTC. Protein: CASTSGQVNYEQYF. The complete variable domain, with remaining parts taken from reference TRBV28 and TRBJ2-7, reads DVKVTQSSRYLVKRTGEKVFLECVQDMDHENMFWYRQDPGLGLRLIYFSYDVKMKEKGDIPEGYSVSREKKERFSLILESASTNQTSMYLCASTSGQVNYEQYFGPGTRLTVT.

This clone was seen more than once but under ten times. The chain joins TRBV3-1 (or the pseudogene TRBV3-2) to TRBJ1-2; 9 nucleotides align to TRBD1. This CDR3 has 13 amino acids. The J segment lost 5 bases and the V segment lost 4 bases, leaving 2 bases of the junction unmatched. Germline assignment: CDR1 LGHDT and CDR2 YNNKEL (reference sequence). The CDR3 loop is CASSLGQGYGYTF. The CDR3 coding sequence is TGTGCCAGCAGCCTGGGACAGGGATATGGCTACACCTTC.

For the CDR3, the DNA is TGCGCCAGCAGCCCGACAGTCCTCGGAAGCACAGATACGCAGTATTTT. Its translation: CASSPTVLGSTDTQYF. This sequence joins TRBV5-1 and TRBJ2-3; D is possibly TRBD1 (5 bases). The CDR3 has 16 amino acids. The germline CDR1 and CDR2 sequences are SGHRS and YFSETQ. Between the trimmed V and J ends, which lost 4 bases and 0 bases, there was a span of 15 bases.

V gene TRBV9 combines with J gene TRBJ1-1; no firm D call. Germline V CDR1 and CDR2: SGDLS, YYNGEE. V lost 0 bases and J lost 3, with 12 bases in between. This CDR3 has 15 amino acids. CDR3 bases: TGTGCCAGCAGCGTAGAGGTCGGAGGAGACACTGAAGCTTTCTTT. Translating gives CASSVEVGGDTEAFF.

V usage is TRBV18 and J usage is TRBJ1-1; 9 bases line up with TRBD1. V lost 4 bases to trimming and J lost 1 base; unmatched junction nucleotides: 4. Germline CDR1 and CDR2: KGHSH and LQKENI. The CDR3 contains 15 residues. This CDR3 reads CASSLRTGENTEAFF. The CDR3 nucleotides read TGTGCCAGCTCACTAAGGACAGGGGAGAACACTGAAGCTTTCTTT.

The J gene is TRBJ1-2, the V gene TRBV6-5; D not certain. Trimming pared 2 bases from V and 1 base from J, leaving 5 bases between. The CDR3 is made up of 13 amino acids. Per the germline V gene, CDR1 is MNHEY and CDR2 is SVGAGI. The DNA of the CDR3 is TGTGCCAGCAGTTACCGGGATAACTATGGCTACACCTTC. Residues: CASSYRDNYGYTF.

This clone was recorded a few times. The gene calls are TRBV19 and TRBJ1-5; D uncertain. The germline gives CDR1 LNHDA, CDR2 SQIVND (reference sequence). Between the trimmed V and J ends, which lost 5 bases and 5 bases, there was a span of 10 bases. The CDR3 sequence is 13 residues long. The CDR3 here is CASSYSGDQPQHF. In DNA, the CDR3 is TGTGCCAGTAGTTACAGCGGGGATCAGCCCCAGCATTTT.

The rearrangement joins TRBV7-9 to TRBJ1-2; D ambiguous. The V end was cut by 6 bases, the J end by 4 bases, with 9 bases between. CDR3 length: 12 residues. Germline CDR1 reads SEHNR; CDR2 reads FQNEAQ (reference sequence). Here the CDR3 DNA reads TGTGCCAGCAGTCAAAACTCCTATGGCTACACCTTC. It translates to CASSQNSYGYTF.

The chain has TRBV27 and TRBJ2-2; 8 bases agree with TRBD2. From germline, CDR1 is MNHEY and CDR2 SMNVEV (reference sequence). The junction had 8 bases not matched to a gene; V was cut back by 6 bases and J by 5 bases. The CDR3 spans 15 residues. CDR3 sequence reads: CASRPRGARTGELFF. For the CDR3, the DNA is TGTGCCAGCAGGCCGCGGGGGGCCCGGACCGGGGAGCTGTTTTTT.

This chain joins TRBV20-1 and TRBJ2-5; 9 nucleotides line up with TRBD2. CDR3 length: 16 amino acids. V trimming: 3 bases; J trimming: 5 bases; junction bases outside the gene matches: 13. Germline CDR1 reads DFQATT; CDR2 reads SNEGSKA (reference sequence). The CDR3 here is CSASFGTSGRGETQYF. CDR3 nucleotide sequence: TGCAGTGCTAGTTTCGGAACTAGCGGGCGTGGGGAGACCCAGTACTTC.

This rearrangement joins TRBV19 to TRBJ1-1, with TRBD1 matching over 7 bases. There are 14 residues in the CDR3. Looked up from germline, CDR1 is LNHDA and CDR2 is SQIVND (reference sequence). V gave up 7 bases and J gave up 2 bases; unmatched junction bases: 7. CDR3 sequence: CASTKDRDNTEAFF. CDR3 DNA: TGTGCCAGTACCAAAGACAGGGACAACACTGAAGCTTTCTTT.

The chain recombines TRBV11-1 with TRBJ2-2; D is unresolved. The CDR3 covers 13 residues. The V gene lost 5 bases and the J gene lost 5 bases, with 9 bases spanning the gap. Germline CDR1 and CDR2: SGHAT and FQDESV (reference sequence). CDR3 sequence: CASSDELTGELFF. CDR3 bases: TGTGCCAGCAGCGACGAACTAACCGGGGAGCTGTTTTTT.

CDR3 DNA: TGTGCCAGCAGCGCCGGCGGGGAGCTGTTTTTT. Amino acids: CASSAGGELFF. J is TRBJ2-2 and V is TRBV7-2; no clear D. The CDR3 has 11 amino acids. Germline V lookup: CDR1 SGHTA, CDR2 FQGNSA. V was cut by 5 bases and J by 7 bases, with 5 bases left in between.

The chain links TRBV2 to TRBJ1-5; 7 positions match TRBD1. With 7 bases clipped from V and 0 bases from J, the junction kept 12 bases outside the gene matches. The CDR3 runs 17 residues. Germline V lookup: CDR1 SNHLY, CDR2 FYNNEI. The CDR3 is CASTIRTGAISNQPQHF. In nucleotides, the CDR3 is TGTGCCAGCACCATTAGGACAGGAGCGATTAGCAATCAGCCCCAGCATTTT.

The J gene is TRBJ1-2, the V gene TRBV5-1; 8 bases align to TRBD1. In germline, CDR1 is SGHRS, CDR2 YFSETQ. The CDR3 has 13 amino acids. Trimming at V came to 4 bases and at J to 6 bases, leaving 5 bases not matched to a gene. CDR3 nucleotides: TGCGCCAGCAGCGAATCGACAGGGGATGGCTACACCTTC. Protein product: CASSESTGDGYTF.

This clone showed up just once. The chain carries TRBV6-5 and TRBJ1-2; D possibly corresponds to TRBD1 (6 bases). The CDR3 loop spans 14 amino acids. Germline CDR1 is MNHEY and CDR2 is SVGAGI. V was shortened by 6 bases and J by 1 base, with 12 bases between the two germline ends. The CDR3 region has the DNA TGTGCCAGCAGAGCAACAGGGATTAACTATGGCTACACCTTC. This translates into CASRATGINYGYTF.

V and J are TRBV5-4 and TRBJ1-3; no clear D gene. This CDR3 has 13 residues. With 4 bases removed from V and 4 bases from J, the gap between germline ends came to 9 bases. Germline V gives CDR1 SGHNT, CDR2 YYREEE (reference sequence). CDR3 in DNA: TGTGCCAGCAGCCCGGACTTGGGAAACACCATATATTTT. Residues: CASSPDLGNTIYF.

This clone was seen more than once but under ten times. The chain employs TRBV7-2 and TRBJ2-7; 10 bases are a match to TRBD2. Looked up from germline, CDR1 is SGHTA and CDR2 is FQGNSA. The CDR3 length is 18 residues. J gave up 3 bases and V 1 base, and 12 bases lay outside the gene matches. The CDR3: CASSLEGRASGRDYEQYF. For the CDR3, the DNA is TGTGCCAGCAGCTTAGAGGGTAGGGCTAGCGGGAGAGACTACGAGCAGTACTTC.